A selection of T cell receptor beta chains follows, all from one sample in a study of cytotoxic CD8 clonotypes in ibrutinib-treated CLL. Repertoires were generated with immunoSEQ multiplex PCR, while TCRdb's copy carries only in-frame clones and drops some. The data show around 330,000 clones, roughly 70% seen once. The specimen comprised PBMCs, sampled after 36 months of ibrutinib treatment. These TCRs come from a human donor with chronic lymphocytic leukemia. Both conserved end residues are part of each CDR3. The D gene is left open where the match is weak. Expanded clones are given a class, and other clones once, few, many or no size at all.

J gene,clone size,V gene,D gene,CDR3 protein,CDR3 DNA
TRBJ1-2,few,TRBV2,.,CASSGGGGRRFYGYTF,TGTGCCAGCAGTGGAGGCGGGGGACGGCGCTTTTATGGCTACACCTTC
TRBJ2-7,.,TRBV6-5,.,CASSYSGQSAEQYF,TGTGCCAGCAGTTACTCGGGACAAAGTGCCGAGCAGTACTTC
TRBJ2-5,.,TRBV12-5,.,CASPAIGLGAKETQYF,TGTGCTAGTCCCGCCATCGGGCTAGGGGCCAAAGAGACCCAGTACTTC
TRBJ2-1,.,TRBV6-1,.,CASSYTQALEQFF,TGTGCCAGCAGCTATACCCAGGCTCTCGAGCAGTTCTTC
TRBJ1-2,.,TRBV27,.,CASSLSVPGGYTF,TGTGCCAGCAGTTTATCCGTGCCAGGAGGCTACACCTTC
TRBJ2-1,.,TRBV6-5,.,CASSYPTGTGYNEQFF,TGTGCCAGCAGTTACCCGACAGGCACGGGCTACAATGAGCAGTTCTTC
TRBJ2-7,few,TRBV7-3,.,CASSLAGTEQYF,TGTGCCAGCAGCTTAGCGGGGACCGAGCAGTACTTC
TRBJ2-1,.,TRBV9,TRBD2,CASSSGGASYNEQFF,TGTGCCAGCAGCAGCGGGGGGGCCTCCTACAATGAGCAGTTCTTC
TRBJ2-7,.,TRBV6-7,.,CASSYGPREGYEQYF,TGTGCCAGCAGTTACGGTCCCCGGGAAGGCTACGAGCAGTACTTC
TRBJ1-5,.,TRBV11-1,.,CASRNQGQGFNQPQHF,TGTGCCAGCAGGAATCAGGGGCAGGGGTTCAATCAGCCCCAGCATTTT
TRBJ2-7,.,TRBV28,.,CASSSSPGYEQYF,TGTGCCAGCAGTTCAAGTCCCGGGTACGAGCAGTACTTC
TRBJ2-1,.,TRBV11-1,.,CASSPRSRLNEQFF,TGTGCCAGCAGCCCACGAAGCAGGCTCAATGAGCAGTTCTTC
TRBJ2-2,once,TRBV11-3,.,CASSPGKERLNTGELFF,TGTGCCAGCAGCCCCGGTAAGGAGAGATTGAACACCGGGGAGCTGTTTTTT
TRBJ1-2,.,TRBV9,.,CASSGVQGRAYGYTF,TGTGCCAGCAGCGGAGTACAGGGCCGGGCCTATGGCTACACCTTC
TRBJ2-5,.,TRBV15,.,CATSRGTAIQETQYF,TGTGCCACCAGCAGAGGCACTGCTATTCAAGAGACCCAGTACTTC
TRBJ2-7,few,TRBV5-4,TRBD2,CASSLRLAGSSYEQYF,TGTGCCAGCAGCTTGAGACTAGCGGGTAGCTCCTACGAGCAGTACTTC
TRBJ2-7,.,TRBV13,TRBD1,CASSYRQGAPYEQYF,TGTGCCAGCAGCTACCGACAGGGGGCACCCTACGAGCAGTACTTC
TRBJ1-4,.,TRBV10-3,.,CAITATEGEKLFF,TGTGCCATCACCGCGACAGAGGGAGAAAAACTGTTTTTT
TRBJ2-7,few,TRBV5-1,.,CASSLTDEQYF,TGCGCCAGCAGCTTGACCGACGAGCAGTACTTC
TRBJ2-2,once,TRBV9,TRBD1,CASSARQGAYGELFF,TGTGCCAGCAGCGCTCGACAGGGGGCGTACGGGGAGCTGTTTTTT
TRBJ2-5,once,TRBV9,.,CASSVGGRDFGETQYF,TGTGCCAGCAGCGTAGGGGGACGAGACTTTGGCGAGACCCAGTACTTC
TRBJ2-7,.,TRBV27,.,CASSLSSLSYEQYF,TGTGCCAGCAGTTTATCTTCCTTATCCTACGAGCAGTACTTC
TRBJ2-1,.,TRBV6-4,.,CASSSEHYYNEQFF,TGTGCCAGCAGTAGCGAGCATTACTACAATGAGCAGTTCTTC
TRBJ2-3,.,TRBV4-2,.,CASSQQTQDTQYF,TGTGCCAGCAGCCAACAAACGCAAGATACGCAGTATTTT
TRBJ1-2,.,TRBV5-1,.,CASSPGHGGNYGYTF,TGCGCCAGCAGCCCGGGACACGGAGGGAACTATGGCTACACCTTC
TRBJ2-2,.,TRBV9,TRBD2,CASSGSSGVHRELFF,TGTGCCAGCAGCGGCTCTAGCGGAGTCCACCGGGAGCTGTTTTTT
TRBJ2-7,.,TRBV11-2,.,CASSLAGSSYEQYF,TGTGCCAGCAGCTTAGCGGGTAGCTCCTACGAGCAGTACTTC
TRBJ2-7,.,TRBV6-5,TRBD1,CASSYTGQGAYEQYF,TGTGCCAGCAGTTATACGGGACAGGGGGCTTACGAGCAGTACTTC
TRBJ2-3,.,TRBV6-5,.,CASRTSTKRTDTQYF,TGTGCCAGCAGAACCTCGACTAAACGCACAGATACGCAGTATTTT
TRBJ1-2,.,TRBV5-1,TRBD1,CASSLGQGAPGYTF,TGCGCCAGCAGCCTGGGACAGGGGGCGCCTGGCTACACCTTC
TRBJ1-2,.,TRBV6-5,.,CASRVASGDGYTF,TGTGCCAGCCGGGTAGCTTCAGGGGACGGCTACACCTTC
TRBJ2-1,.,TRBV6-4,.,CASSLWSSLNNEQFF,TGTGCCAGCAGCCTCTGGAGCAGCCTAAACAATGAGCAGTTCTTC
TRBJ1-1,.,TRBV25-1,.,CASRGGWTEAFF,TGTGCCAGCAGGGGGGGATGGACGGAAGCTTTCTTT
TRBJ2-1,.,TRBV11-2,TRBD1,CASSPGQPVVEQFF,TGTGCCAGCAGCCCGGGACAGCCCGTCGTGGAGCAGTTCTTC
TRBJ1-5,.,TRBV6-5,TRBD1,CASSYSQGDQPQHF,TGTGCCAGCAGTTACTCGCAGGGGGATCAGCCCCAGCATTTT
TRBJ2-5,.,TRBV5-1,.,CASSSGHTGETQYF,TGCGCCAGCAGTAGTGGACACACAGGGGAGACCCAGTACTTC
TRBJ2-5,.,TRBV6-5,TRBD1,CASSPTGWGETQYF,TGTGCCAGCAGTCCGACAGGGTGGGGGGAGACCCAGTACTTC
TRBJ2-1,once,TRBV29-1,.,CSVEVRLHVSSYNEQFF,TGCAGCGTTGAAGTTCGGCTACACGTCAGCTCCTACAATGAGCAGTTCTTC
TRBJ2-7,few,TRBV15,.,CATSRDPGSYEQYF,TGTGCCACCAGCAGAGATCCGGGCTCCTACGAGCAGTACTTC
TRBJ2-3,.,TRBV4-1,TRBD2,CASSQAAGGYTDTQYF,TGCGCCAGCAGCCAAGCGGCGGGGGGATACACAGATACGCAGTATTTT
TRBJ2-7,few,TRBV5-5,.,CASRRAGVYEQYF,TGTGCCAGCAGGAGGGCTGGGGTCTACGAGCAGTACTTC
TRBJ2-6,.,TRBV7-9,.,CASSSPPNPGANVLTF,TGTGCCAGCAGCTCTCCCCCTAACCCCGGGGCCAACGTCCTGACTTTC
TRBJ2-5,.,TRBV7-6,.,CASSTRSLRTQYF,TGTGCCAGCAGCACAAGGTCCCTCCGGACCCAGTACTTC
TRBJ2-7,few,TRBV11-1,.,CASSQGTHTIYEQYF,TGTGCCAGCAGCCAAGGGACGCATACCATCTACGAGCAGTACTTC
TRBJ1-1,once,TRBV10-3,.,CAISDGVAGTEAFF,TGTGCCATCAGTGATGGGGTAGCTGGCACTGAAGCTTTCTTT
TRBJ2-7,.,TRBV6-1,TRBD1,CASGHRDSYEQYF,TGTGCCAGCGGGCACCGGGACAGCTACGAGCAGTACTTC
TRBJ1-2,once,TRBV29-1,TRBD1,CSVEGRTGSDGYTF,TGCAGCGTTGAAGGCAGGACAGGTAGTGATGGCTACACCTTC
TRBJ2-7,few,TRBV18,TRBD1,CASSHPGQPYEQYF,TGTGCCAGCTCACACCCGGGACAGCCCTACGAGCAGTACTTC